The present entry profiles one T cell receptor (beta chain) with its context. What it recognizes is unknown. The table came from immunoSEQ multiplex PCR; TCRdb's copy has only in-frame clones and leaves some out. The sample consists of around 120,000 clones, over 75% of them appearing once. This specimen belongs to a study of T cell responses to AZD1222 COVID-19 vaccine. Study results and limitations: Repertoire samples came only from after the peak T cell response.

CDR3 length equals 14 residues. V gave up 6 bases and J gave up 0 bases, with 12 bases separating them. Germline V gives CDR1 LNHDA, CDR2 SQIVND (reference sequence). This specimen was peripheral blood, taken on day 0 of AZD1222 vaccination. The gene calls are TRBV19 and TRBJ2-7, with D possibly TRBD1 on 5 matching bases. The sequence was obtained from an adult in good health. The CDR3 nucleotides are TGTGCCAGTAGCACAGGCTGGTCCTCCTACGAGCAGTACTTC. This gives the protein CASSTGWSSYEQYF.